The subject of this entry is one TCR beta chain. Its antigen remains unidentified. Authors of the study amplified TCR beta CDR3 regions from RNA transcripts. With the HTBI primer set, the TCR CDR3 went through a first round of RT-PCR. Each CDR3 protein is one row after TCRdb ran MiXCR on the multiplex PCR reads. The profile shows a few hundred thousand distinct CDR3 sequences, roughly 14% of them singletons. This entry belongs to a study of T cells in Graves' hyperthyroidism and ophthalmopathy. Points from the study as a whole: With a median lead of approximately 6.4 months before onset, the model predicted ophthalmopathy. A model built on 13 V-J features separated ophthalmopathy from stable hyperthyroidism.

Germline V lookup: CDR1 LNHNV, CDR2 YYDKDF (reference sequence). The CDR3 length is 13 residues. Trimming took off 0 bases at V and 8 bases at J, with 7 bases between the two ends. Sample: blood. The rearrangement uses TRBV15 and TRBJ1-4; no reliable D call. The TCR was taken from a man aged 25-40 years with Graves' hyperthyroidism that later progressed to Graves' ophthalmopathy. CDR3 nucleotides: TGTGCCACCAGCAGAGATGCAGCCGAAAAACTGTTTTTT. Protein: CATSRDAAEKLFF. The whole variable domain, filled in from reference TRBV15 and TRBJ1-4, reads DAMVIQNPRYQVTQFGKPVTLSCSQTLNHNVMYWYQQKSSQAPKLLFHYYDKDFNNEADTPDNFQSRRPNTSFCFLDIRSPGLGDTAMYLCATSRDAAEKLFFGSGTQLSVL.